A selection of T cell receptor beta chains follows, all from one sample in a study of T-cell memory formation after mild COVID-19. TCRdb re-derived calls from the 5' RACE reads in MiXCR, one entry per CDR3 protein. The table shows approximately 99,000 distinct CDR3 sequences, with roughly a sixth occurring only once. The specimen sequenced was PBMCs or a T cell subset sorted from them (not recorded which). The origin of the receptors is a man aged 18 to 30 who had mild COVID-19 (a few samples of this study predate the infection). Cell type and time point are not known. CDR3s leave out the opening cysteine and the closing phenylalanine or tryptophan. Some rows mark clone size as missing; the rest say once, few, many or name a class of expanded clone.

>TRBV3-1|.
ASSPRGRGSYNEQF
>TRBV7-3|few
ASSFHGQNTGELF
>TRBV7-2|.
ASSLGKGRVNEQF
>TRBV5-1|many
ASSLGVPNEQF
>TRBV18|.
ASSPLGTLEQY
>TRBV5-1|few
ASSLLQQREKLF
>TRBV9|.
ASNSGANVLT
>TRBV27|.
ASHGAGWSPGGYT
>TRBV7-2|.
ASSSYQETQY
>TRBV14|.
ASRGQGVGGYT
>TRBV3-1|.
ASSQGRGTTSGGAADTQY
>TRBV11-2|few
ASSLTSGGLREQF
>TRBV5-4|few
ASSPAGAHEQY
>TRBV30|.
AWSGGSGETQY
>TRBV20-1|.
SALDGGITY
>TRBV12-3/TRBV12-4|few
ASSWGDYEQY